This paragraph covers one TCR beta chain sequence. This sample is drawn from a study of shared clonotypes between healthy human individuals. Germline CDR1 LGHNA, CDR2 YSLEER. V trimming: 4 bases; J trimming: 4 bases; junction bases outside the gene matches: 6. The CDR3 consists of 15 residues. Sequenced by immunoSEQ multiplex PCR; TCRdb stores in-frame clones only, minus some. The table records a few million clones, just under 95% of them present only once. CD45RO-negative CD8 cells positively selected for CCR7 made up the naive population, which excluded terminally differentiated effector memory CD45RA+ cells.

The clonotype comes from a man between 18 and 35 years old in good health. Some clones in this sample may be carry-over from other donors' samples. Input material: naive CD8+ T cells from PBMCs. The chain recombines TRBV4-3 with TRBJ2-5; TRBD1 matches 10 bases. The CDR3 DNA follows: TGCGCCAGCAGCCTCGGACAGGGGGTCACAGAGACCCAGTACTTC. Translating gives CASSLGQGVTETQYF.